The 29 T cell receptor beta chains below all came from one sample that was sequenced in a study of vaccination effects on CD4 cells after COVID-19. Antigens of these TCRs are unknown. Here immunoSEQ multiplex PCR was the method, and the copy in TCRdb shows in-frame clones only, minus some. The sample comprises about 61,000 clones, roughly 76% of which are singletons, and under 3% rests with the top ten. Antigen-specific CD4+ T cells were expanded with viral peptide pools in the ViraFEST assay before sequencing. A 10-day culture period preceded the isolation of CD4+ T cells. Sequenced material: CD4+ T cells from PBMCs cultured with HCoV-229E spike peptides, taken before COVID-19 vaccination. Receptors were obtained from a human donor who received a COVID-19 vaccine.

The chain has TRBV30 and TRBJ2-2; perhaps D is TRBD1 or TRBD2 (6 bases each). This CDR3 has 16 residues. From germline, CDR1 is GTSNPN and CDR2 SVGIG (reference sequence). V was cut by 5 bases and J by 3 bases, with 19 bases left in between. The CDR3 is CAWLGAGTRDTGELFF. DNA for the CDR3: TGTGCCTGGTTGGGTGCGGGGACAAGGGACACCGGGGAGCTGTTTTTT.

In its sample, this clone was seen a few times. The chain couples TRBV2 to TRBJ2-2; TRBD2 matches at 10 bases. The CDR3 extends over 16 amino acids. V lost 7 bases to trimming and J lost 7 bases; unmatched junction nucleotides: 12. CDR1 is SNHLY and CDR2 is FYNNEI in the germline V gene. The CDR3 DNA reads as TGTGCCAGCATGCCACAAGCGGGGGGGCGGGTCGGGGAGCTGTTTTTT. Protein: CASMPQAGGRVGELFF.

V gene TRBV5-1 combines with J gene TRBJ1-5, with a tentative D call TRBD1 (5 bases). The CDR3 runs 14 residues. V was shortened by 0 bases and J by 6 bases, with 10 bases between the two germline ends. CDR1 SGHRS and CDR2 YFSETQ come from the germline V gene. CDR3 DNA sequence: TGCGCCAGCAGCTTGGATTGGGGGGGTCAGCCCCAGCATTTT. It encodes CASSLDWGGQPQHF.

V usage is TRBV19 and J usage is TRBJ1-2; D possibly corresponds to TRBD1 (5 bases). Per the germline V gene, CDR1 is LNHDA and CDR2 is SQIVND (reference sequence). V lost 3 bases to trimming and J lost 0 bases, with 8 bases between them. The CDR3 has 14 amino acids. CDR3 sequence: CASSIGGTNYGYTF. CDR3 DNA: TGTGCCAGTAGTATCGGGGGAACTAACTATGGCTACACCTTC.

V usage is TRBV7-8 and J usage is TRBJ1-2; 8 bases align to TRBD1. The CDR3 consists of 14 residues. J gave up 4 bases and V 5 bases, and 6 bases lay outside the gene matches. Per the germline V gene, CDR1 is SGHVS and CDR2 is FQNEAQ. The DNA for the CDR3 is TGTGCCAGCAGCCGGACAGGGTTAGGCTATGGCTACACCTTC. It is translated as CASSRTGLGYGYTF.

Only a few counts were recorded for this clone. V usage is TRBV2 and J usage is TRBJ1-1; D gene ambiguous. V shed 3 bases and J shed 5 bases, with 10 bases lying between them. The CDR3 loop spans 13 amino acids. Germline assignment: CDR1 SNHLY and CDR2 FYNNEI. The CDR3 region has the DNA TGTGCCAGCAGTGAGACCCCCACGACTGAAGCTTTCTTT. Translation: CASSETPTTEAFF.

There are a few counts of this clone. The chain carries TRBV20-1 and TRBJ2-1, with D uncertain. V shed 6 bases and J shed 10 bases, with 13 bases lying between them. Per germline, CDR1 DFQATT and CDR2 SNEGSKA (reference sequence). The CDR3 runs 11 residues. Here the CDR3 DNA reads TGCAGTGCCCCCTGGAGACTGGAGCAGTTCTTC. The encoded protein is CSAPWRLEQFF.

The chain recombines TRBV6-5 with TRBJ2-1, with a tentative D call TRBD2 (7 bases). The V gene's germline CDR1 is MNHEY and CDR2 SVGAGI. Trimming left V 0 bases short and J 4 bases short, with 10 bases between. The CDR3 runs 15 residues. The CDR3 loop reads CASSYSGGHYNEQFF. CDR3 coding DNA: TGTGCCAGCAGTTACTCCGGGGGGCATTACAATGAGCAGTTCTTC.

The chain is built from TRBV20-1 and TRBJ2-5; D might be TRBD2 (6 bases). V was shortened by 3 bases and J by 5 bases, with 13 bases between the two germline ends. Germline assignment: CDR1 DFQATT and CDR2 SNEGSKA (reference sequence). The CDR3 consists of 13 residues. This chain's CDR3 is CSASSRGGETQYF. CDR3 sequence (DNA): TGCAGTGCTAGTTCGCGGGGCGGGGAGACCCAGTACTTC.

This clone was found a few times. J is TRBJ2-7 and V is TRBV5-1; TRBD1 aligns across 7 bases. The CDR3 contains 11 residues. Per the germline V gene, CDR1 is SGHRS and CDR2 is YFSETQ. With 4 bases clipped from V and 12 bases from J, the junction kept 7 bases outside the gene matches. CDR3 sequence (DNA): TGCGCCAGCAGCCCGCCAGGGGGTAGGTACGTC. Translated: CASSPPGGRYV.

The CDR3 sequence: CASSIGENTEAFF. The DNA of the CDR3 is TGTGCCAGTAGTATTGGGGAAAACACTGAAGCTTTCTTT. This sequence joins TRBV19 and TRBJ1-1; D unclear. This CDR3 has 13 amino acids. V lost 3 bases, J lost 2 bases, and 7 bases lay in between. Germline V gene data show CDR1 as LNHDA and CDR2 as SQIVND (reference sequence).

The V gene is TRBV6-5, the J gene TRBJ2-5; 13 bases fit TRBD2. The CDR3 is 16 residues long. CDR1 and CDR2 from the germline V gene are MNHEY and SVGAGI. Trimming took 0 bases from V and 5 from J; bases not matched to a gene: 3. The CDR3 spells CASSYSTSGGPETQYF. The CDR3 DNA is TGTGCCAGCAGTTACTCGACTAGCGGGGGGCCCGAGACCCAGTACTTC.

V gene TRBV19 combines with J gene TRBJ1-2, with D hard to call. V was pared by 5 bases and J by 8 bases, with 9 bases between. Germline-derived CDR1 and CDR2 are LNHDA and SQIVND (reference sequence). The CDR3 consists of 11 residues. The CDR3 here is CASSWARGYTF. In nucleotides, the CDR3 is TGTGCCAGTAGTTGGGCCAGAGGCTACACCTTC.

This clone was recorded only once. CDR3 coding DNA: TGTGCCAGCGGTATTTATGGGGCTTTGAGTGGCTACACCTTC. Its translation is CASGIYGALSGYTF. The V gene is TRBV5-6, the J gene TRBJ1-2; possibly TRBD1 for D (5 bases). Germline CDR1 and CDR2: SGHDT and YYEEEE. This CDR3 spans 14 amino acids. V dropped 7 bases and J dropped 7 bases, with 20 bases sitting between them.

The rearrangement links TRBV6-5 to TRBJ1-1; no clear D gene. The CDR3 has 13 amino acids. The germline V gene has CDR1 MNHEY and CDR2 SVGAGI. Trimming left V 5 bases short and J 0 bases short, with 7 bases between. The CDR3 DNA follows: TGTGCCAGCAGTCTATCTATGAACACTGAAGCTTTCTTT. This gives the protein CASSLSMNTEAFF.

The J gene is TRBJ2-5, the V gene TRBV7-9; perhaps TRBD1 as D (5 bases). CDR3 length: 14 residues. Germline V gene sequence: CDR1 SEHNR, CDR2 FQNEAQ (reference sequence). Trimming shortened V by 3 bases and J by 1 base, and 9 bases separated the two germline ends. CDR3 DNA sequence: TGTGCCAGCAGCTTTGTCAGGGCCCAAGAGACCCAGTACTTC. This sequence encodes CASSFVRAQETQYF.

V gene TRBV6-6 combines with J gene TRBJ1-5, with D perhaps matching TRBD1 (5 bases). The germline V gene has CDR1 MNHNY and CDR2 SVGAGI (reference sequence). The V end was cut by 5 bases, the J end by 0 bases, with 11 bases between. The CDR3 has 15 residues. CDR3 nucleotides: TGTGCCAGCAGTGGGCAGGGTATTAGCAATCAGCCCCAGCATTTT. Its translation is CASSGQGISNQPQHF.

J is TRBJ1-1 and V is TRBV20-1; perhaps TRBD1 as D (5 bases). Germline-derived CDR1 and CDR2 are DFQATT and SNEGSKA (reference sequence). V shed 3 bases and J shed 1 base, with 12 bases lying between them. This CDR3 has 14 amino acids. CDR3 sequence reads: CSASRQGKNTEAFF. The CDR3, as DNA: TGCAGTGCTAGTAGGCAGGGCAAGAACACTGAAGCTTTCTTT.

The genes are TRBV9 and TRBJ2-3, with no clear D. V lost 2 bases and J lost 6, with 13 bases in between. The CDR3 sequence is 14 residues long. Germline V gene sequence: CDR1 SGDLS, CDR2 YYNGEE. The CDR3 spells CASSVTGSRDTQYF. Here the CDR3 DNA reads TGTGCCAGCAGCGTTACGGGCTCGAGGGATACGCAGTATTTT.

The V call is TRBV7-2, the J call TRBJ1-2; D remains unclear. CDR3 length equals 14 residues. With 2 bases removed from V and 4 bases from J, the gap between germline ends came to 11 bases. Germline CDR1 and CDR2: SGHTA and FQGNSA. This CDR3 reads CASSLLGGSYGYTF. The DNA for the CDR3 is TGTGCCAGCAGCTTACTGGGTGGGAGCTATGGCTACACCTTC.

The V gene is TRBV18, the J gene TRBJ2-7; perhaps TRBD1 as D (6 bases). Germline V CDR1 and CDR2: KGHSH, LQKENI. This CDR3 comprises 14 residues. Trimming pared 2 bases from V and 2 bases from J, leaving 10 bases between. The CDR3 reads CASSPKTGTYEQYV. CDR3 nucleotides: TGTGCCAGCTCACCAAAGACAGGTACCTACGAGCAGTACGTC.

The gene calls are TRBV6-6 and TRBJ2-2; 7 nucleotides match TRBD1. This CDR3 is 14 amino acids long. V trimming: 6 bases; J trimming: 5 bases; junction bases outside the gene matches: 6. Germline lookup yields CDR1 MNHNY and CDR2 SVGAGI (reference sequence). The CDR3 protein is CASRAQGRTGELFF. DNA for the CDR3: TGTGCCAGCAGAGCACAGGGGCGGACCGGGGAGCTGTTTTTT.

The CDR3 DNA is TGTGCCAGCAGTTACAGCTTATTGGGGGCCGGGGAGCAGTACGTC. It codes for CASSYSLLGAGEQYV. The rearrangement joins TRBV6-5 to TRBJ2-7; TRBD1 is a possible D gene (6 bases). Trimming removed 2 bases at V and 7 bases at J, with 18 bases between. The CDR3 spans 15 residues. Germline assignment: CDR1 MNHEY and CDR2 SVGAGI.

The chain carries TRBV18 and TRBJ2-7; D might be TRBD2 (5 bases). V was cut by 6 bases and J by 4 bases, with 25 bases left in between. The germline V gene has CDR1 KGHSH and CDR2 LQKENI. The CDR3 runs to 17 residues. CDR3 DNA sequence: TGTGCCAGCTCCGGGTTGGCCAGCGAGGGTGGCTTTTACGAGCAGTACGTC. The encoded protein is CASSGLASEGGFYEQYV.

The V and J genes are TRBV11-2 and TRBJ2-7; TRBD1 matches at 7 bases. This CDR3 has 15 residues. Per germline, CDR1 SGHAT and CDR2 FQNNGV. Unmatched junction bases numbered 3, after V lost 0 bases and J lost 1 base. The CDR3 DNA reads as TGTGCCAGCAGCTTAGAGGGCAGGGGGTCCTACGAGCAGTACGTC. Encoded protein: CASSLEGRGSYEQYV.

The rearrangement uses TRBV29-1 and TRBJ2-2; 9 nucleotides line up with TRBD2. The CDR3 length is 18 residues. With 5 bases clipped from V and 1 base from J, the junction kept 14 bases outside the gene matches. Germline lookup yields CDR1 SQVTM and CDR2 ANQGSEA. CDR3 protein: CSVRDKTSGNLNTGELFF. The DNA of the CDR3 is TGCAGCGTTCGTGACAAGACTAGCGGAAACCTGAACACCGGGGAGCTGTTTTTT.

This clone was counted a few times. J is TRBJ1-5 and V is TRBV5-8; D remains unclear. Trimming took off 0 bases at V and 4 bases at J, with 8 bases between the two ends. The CDR3 has 14 amino acids. Germline V gene lookup returns CDR1 SGHTS and CDR2 YDEGEE. The CDR3 nucleotides read TGTGCCAGCAGCTTGGGCTGGGTTAATCAGCCCCAGCATTTT. It yields the protein CASSLGWVNQPQHF.

The rearrangement joins TRBV7-2 to TRBJ2-3; 7 bases match TRBD2. From germline, CDR1 is SGHTA and CDR2 FQGNSA. This CDR3 has 15 residues. The J segment lost 13 bases and the V segment lost 3 bases, leaving 16 bases of the junction unmatched. In DNA, the CDR3 is TGTGCCAGCAGCTTTCGCGGGGGTGCCCCAGGGAAGAAGTATTTT. Encoded protein: CASSFRGGAPGKKYF.

The V and J genes are TRBV6-6 and TRBJ1-5, with D unclear. Germline CDR1 reads MNHNY; CDR2 reads SVGAGI (reference sequence). Trimming removed 2 bases at V and 4 bases at J, with 6 bases between. The CDR3 extends over 13 amino acids. The CDR3, as DNA: TGTGCCAGCAGTTACGGGCAGAATCAGCCCCAGCATTTT. As protein: CASSYGQNQPQHF.